This T cell receptor beta chain comes out of a study of shared T cell receptors in the human thymus. Produced via immunoSEQ multiplex PCR; TCRdb's table is partial and in-frame only. The repertoire holds around 730,000 clones, approximately 85% seen once, with 0.008% to 0.011% in the top ten. In germline, CDR1 is SNHLY, CDR2 FYNNEI. The CDR3 spans 19 residues. Trimming took 5 bases from V and 3 from J; bases not matched to a gene: 20. A remark on this clone: Other DNA sequences in the same sample also yield this CDR3.

This sample also belongs to another study, concerning human thymus T cells. That report notes: Thymic resections from corrective heart surgery supplied the tissue. Across thymic and blood repertoires, the usage of V and J genes appeared to be biased.

The genes are TRBV2 and TRBJ2-5, with 8 nucleotides matching TRBD1. The clonotype comes from a girl under three years old with a congenital heart defect. Material for sequencing was thymocytes. CDR3 sequence (DNA): TGTGCCAGCAGTTCGACGCCTCTAAGGACAGGGTTAAAGGAAGAGACCCAGTACTTC. This encodes CASSSTPLRTGLKEETQYF. The complete variable domain, with remaining parts taken from reference TRBV2 and TRBJ2-5, reads EPEVTQTPSHQVTQMGQEVILRCVPISNHLYFYWYRQILGQKVEFLVSFYNNEISEKSEIFDDQFSVERPDGSNFTLKIRSTKLEDSAMYFCASSSTPLRTGLKEETQYFGPGTRLLVL.